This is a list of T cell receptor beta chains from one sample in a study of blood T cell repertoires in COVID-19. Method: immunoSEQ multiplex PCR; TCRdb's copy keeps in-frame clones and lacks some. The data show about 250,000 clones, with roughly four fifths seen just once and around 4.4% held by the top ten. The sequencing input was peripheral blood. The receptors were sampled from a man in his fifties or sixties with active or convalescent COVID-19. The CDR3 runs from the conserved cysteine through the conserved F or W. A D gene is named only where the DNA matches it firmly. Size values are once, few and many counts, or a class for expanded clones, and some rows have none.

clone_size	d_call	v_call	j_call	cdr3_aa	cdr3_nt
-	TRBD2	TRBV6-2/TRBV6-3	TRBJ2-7	CASSGLAGHLYEQYF	TGTGCCAGCAGTGGACTAGCGGGGCACCTTTACGAGCAGTACTTC
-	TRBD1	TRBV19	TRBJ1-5	CASTLGPTGSNQPQHF	TGTGCCAGTACCCTGGGGCCGACAGGGAGTAATCAGCCCCAGCATTTT
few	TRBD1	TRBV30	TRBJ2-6	CASHRGGANVLTF	TGTGCCTCACACAGGGGGGGGGCCAACGTCCTGACTTTC
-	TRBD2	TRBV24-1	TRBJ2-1	CATSDPRGNQQFF	TGTGCCACCAGTGATCCGCGGGGGAATCAGCAGTTCTTC
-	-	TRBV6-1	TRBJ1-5	CATSPGGTGWQPQHF	TGTGCCACCTCCCCTGGGGGAACAGGGTGGCAGCCCCAGCATTTT
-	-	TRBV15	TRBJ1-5	CATSQSQGGNQPQHF	TGTGCCACCAGCCAGAGTCAGGGTGGGAATCAGCCCCAGCATTTT
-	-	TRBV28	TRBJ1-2	CASSLPQGLYGYTF	TGTGCCAGCAGTTTACCGCAGGGGCTGTATGGCTACACCTTC
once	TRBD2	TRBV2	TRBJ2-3	CASSERSGGHTDTQYF	TGTGCCAGCAGTGAGCGGAGCGGGGGGCACACAGATACGCAGTATTTT
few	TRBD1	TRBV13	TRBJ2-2	CASSSGTGGGTGELFF	TGTGCCAGCAGCTCCGGGACAGGGGGAGGAACCGGGGAGCTGTTTTTT
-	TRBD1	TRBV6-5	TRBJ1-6	CASAPGADRAPHLHF	TGTGCCAGCGCCCCAGGCGCGGACAGGGCCCCTCACCTCCACTTT
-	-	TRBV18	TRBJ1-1	CASSPRGGEAFF	TGTGCCAGCTCACCACGGGGGGGGGAAGCTTTCTTT
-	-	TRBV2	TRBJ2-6	CASSTSSGANVLTF	TGTGCCAGCAGTACAAGTTCTGGGGCCAACGTCCTGACTTTC
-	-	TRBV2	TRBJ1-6	CASSEDRETSPLHF	TGTGCCAGCAGTGAAGACAGGGAGACCTCACCCCTCCACTTT
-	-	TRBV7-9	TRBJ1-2	CASSSGNYGYTF	TGTGCCAGCAGCTCGGGTAACTATGGCTACACCTTC
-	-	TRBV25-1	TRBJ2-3	CASILADTQYF	TGTGCCAGCATCCTCGCGGATACGCAGTATTTT
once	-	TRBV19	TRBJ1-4	CASSLMRRDNEKLFF	TGTGCCAGTAGCCTTATGCGACGGGATAATGAAAAACTGTTTTTT
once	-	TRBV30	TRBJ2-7	CAWSRSGVGHEQYF	TGTGCCTGGAGTAGGTCCGGGGTCGGACACGAGCAGTACTTC
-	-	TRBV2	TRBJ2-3	CASSVVSTDTQYF	TGTGCCAGCAGTGTCGTAAGCACAGATACGCAGTATTTT
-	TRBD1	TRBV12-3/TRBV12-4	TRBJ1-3	CASTPDRGNTIYF	TGTGCCAGCACCCCGGACAGGGGAAACACCATATATTTT
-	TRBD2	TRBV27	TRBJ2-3	CASSGRLAGTDTQYF	TGTGCCAGCAGTGGAAGACTAGCAGGGACAGATACGCAGTATTTT
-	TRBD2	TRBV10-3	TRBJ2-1	CAISATGLAANEQFF	TGTGCCATCAGTGCGACGGGACTAGCAGCGAATGAGCAGTTCTTC
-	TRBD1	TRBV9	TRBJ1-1	CASSVAVQGGHTEAFF	TGTGCCAGCAGCGTAGCGGTGCAGGGGGGCCACACTGAAGCTTTCTTT
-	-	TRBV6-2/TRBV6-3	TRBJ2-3	CASSFGGDTDTQYF	TGTGCCAGCAGTTTCGGCGGCGACACAGATACGCAGTATTTT
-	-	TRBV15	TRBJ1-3	CATSRDSFLQGRLGNTIYF	TGTGCCACCAGCAGAGATTCCTTTCTCCAGGGGCGTCTTGGAAACACCATATATTTT
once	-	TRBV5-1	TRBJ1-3	CASSLDGSSGNTIYF	TGCGCCAGCAGCTTGGATGGCAGCTCTGGAAACACCATATATTTT
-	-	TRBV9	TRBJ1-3	CASSGSRDTIYF	TGTGCCAGCAGCGGTAGTCGGGACACCATATATTTT
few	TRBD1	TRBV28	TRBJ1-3	CASSPGTGGGNTIYF	TGTGCCAGCAGTCCCGGGACAGGGGGTGGAAACACCATATATTTT
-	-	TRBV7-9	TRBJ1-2	CASSLARGGYGYTF	TGTGCCAGCAGCTTGGCCAGGGGCGGCTATGGCTACACCTTC
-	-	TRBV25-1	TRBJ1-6	CASREHSSYNSPLHF	TGTGCCAGCAGAGAGCATAGCTCCTATAATTCACCCCTCCACTTT
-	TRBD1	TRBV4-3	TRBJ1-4	CASSQHLQGAEKLFF	TGCGCCAGCAGCCAACACCTACAGGGGGCTGAAAAACTGTTTTTT
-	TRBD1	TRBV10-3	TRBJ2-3	CAIRDRGDTQYF	TGTGCCATCAGAGACAGGGGGGATACGCAGTATTTT
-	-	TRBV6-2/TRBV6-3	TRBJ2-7	CASSSRDSVTYEQYF	TGTGCCAGCAGCAGCCGGGACTCGGTTACTTACGAGCAGTACTTC
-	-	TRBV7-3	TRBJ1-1	CASRARAYRDDNTEAFF	TGTGCCAGCAGGGCCCGGGCCTACAGGGACGATAACACTGAAGCTTTCTTT
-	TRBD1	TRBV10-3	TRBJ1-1	CASQPQGRTEAFF	TGTGCCTCCCAGCCACAGGGGAGGACTGAAGCTTTCTTT
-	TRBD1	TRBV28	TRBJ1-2	CASRLGQANYGYTF	TGTGCCAGCAGGCTGGGACAGGCTAACTATGGCTACACCTTC
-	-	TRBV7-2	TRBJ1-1	CASSHGGVNTEAFF	TGTGCCAGTAGTCATGGGGGGGTGAACACTGAAGCTTTCTTT
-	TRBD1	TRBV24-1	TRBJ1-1	CATSDSGGGSFSAFF	TGTGCCACCAGTGATTCGGGAGGGGGCTCCTTTTCAGCTTTCTTT
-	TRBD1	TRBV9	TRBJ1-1	CASSLIPITQGAEAFF	TGTGCCAGCAGCCTCATCCCGATCACACAGGGGGCTGAAGCTTTCTTT
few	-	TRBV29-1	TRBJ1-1	CSVTGNTEAFF	TGCAGCGTTACGGGGAACACTGAAGCTTTCTTT
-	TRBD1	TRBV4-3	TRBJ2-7	CASSLSIGTGVHEQYF	TGCGCCAGCAGCCTCTCCATCGGAACAGGGGTCCACGAGCAGTACTTC
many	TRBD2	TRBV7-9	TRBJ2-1	CASSAPTSGDSYNEQFF	TGTGCCAGCAGCGCCCCGACTAGCGGGGATTCCTACAATGAGCAGTTCTTC
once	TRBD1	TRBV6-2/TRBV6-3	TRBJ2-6	CASSYRRQGATGANVLTF	TGTGCCAGCAGTTACCGGCGACAGGGGGCGACTGGGGCCAACGTCCTGACTTTC
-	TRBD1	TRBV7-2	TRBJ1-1	CASSKGQGHTEAFF	TGTGCCAGCAGCAAGGGACAGGGACACACTGAAGCTTTCTTT
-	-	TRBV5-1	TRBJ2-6	CASSVDPNSGANVLTF	TGCGCCAGCAGCGTGGATCCCAACTCTGGGGCCAACGTCCTGACTTTC
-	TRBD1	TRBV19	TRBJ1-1	CASSHRGPYEAFF	TGTGCCAGTAGTCACAGGGGGCCATATGAAGCTTTCTTT
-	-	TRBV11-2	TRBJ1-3	CASSFPGNTIYF	TGTGCCAGCAGCTTTCCGGGAAACACCATATATTTT